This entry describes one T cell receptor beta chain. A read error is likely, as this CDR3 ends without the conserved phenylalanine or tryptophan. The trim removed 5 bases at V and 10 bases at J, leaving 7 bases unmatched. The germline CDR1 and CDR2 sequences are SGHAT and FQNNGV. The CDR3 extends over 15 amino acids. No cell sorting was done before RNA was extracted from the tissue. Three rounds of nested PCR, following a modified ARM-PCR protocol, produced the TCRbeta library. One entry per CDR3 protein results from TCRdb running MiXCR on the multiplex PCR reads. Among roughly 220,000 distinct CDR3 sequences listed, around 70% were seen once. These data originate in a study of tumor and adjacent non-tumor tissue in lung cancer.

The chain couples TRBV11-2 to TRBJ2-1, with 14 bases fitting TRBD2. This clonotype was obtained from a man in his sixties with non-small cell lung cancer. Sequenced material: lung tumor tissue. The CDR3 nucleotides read TGTGCCAGCAGCCCCCAGGGACTAGCGGGGGAAGAGCAGTTCATC. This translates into CASSPQGLAGEEQFI.